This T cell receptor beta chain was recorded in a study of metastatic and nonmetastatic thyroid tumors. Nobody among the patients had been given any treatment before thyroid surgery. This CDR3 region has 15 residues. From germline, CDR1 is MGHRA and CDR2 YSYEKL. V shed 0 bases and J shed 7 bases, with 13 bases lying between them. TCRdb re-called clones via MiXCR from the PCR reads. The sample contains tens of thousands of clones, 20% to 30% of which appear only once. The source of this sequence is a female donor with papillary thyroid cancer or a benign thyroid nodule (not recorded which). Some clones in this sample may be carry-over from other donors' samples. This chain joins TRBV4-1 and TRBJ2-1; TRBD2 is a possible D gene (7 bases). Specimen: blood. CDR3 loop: CASSQDRGARNEQFF. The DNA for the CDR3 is TGCGCCAGCAGCCAAGACCGGGGGGCGCGGAATGAGCAGTTCTTC.